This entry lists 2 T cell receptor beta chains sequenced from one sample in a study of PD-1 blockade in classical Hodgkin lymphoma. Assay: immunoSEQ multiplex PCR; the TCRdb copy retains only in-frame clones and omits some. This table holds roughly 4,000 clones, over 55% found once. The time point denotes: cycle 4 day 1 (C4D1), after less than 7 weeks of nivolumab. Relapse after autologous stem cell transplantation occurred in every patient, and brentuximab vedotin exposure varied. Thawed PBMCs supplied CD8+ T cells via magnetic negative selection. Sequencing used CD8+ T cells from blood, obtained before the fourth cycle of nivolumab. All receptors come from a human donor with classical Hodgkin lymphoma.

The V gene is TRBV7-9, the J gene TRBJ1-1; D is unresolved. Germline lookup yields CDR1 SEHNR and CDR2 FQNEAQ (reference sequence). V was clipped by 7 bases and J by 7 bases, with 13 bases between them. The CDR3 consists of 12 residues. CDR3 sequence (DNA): TGTGCCAGCACCAAAATGGTCCTTGAAGCTTTCTTT. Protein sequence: CASTKMVLEAFF. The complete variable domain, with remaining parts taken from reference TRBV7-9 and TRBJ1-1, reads DTGVSQNPRHKITKRGQNVTFRCDPISEHNRLYWYRQTLGQGPEFLTYFQNEAQLEKSRLLSDRFSAERPKGSFSTLEIQRTEQGDSAMYLCASTKMVLEAFFGQGTRLTVV.

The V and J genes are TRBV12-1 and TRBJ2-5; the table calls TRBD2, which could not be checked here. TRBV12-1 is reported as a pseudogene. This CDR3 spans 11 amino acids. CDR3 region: CASSHEETQYF. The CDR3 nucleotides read TGTGCCAGCAGCCATGAGGAGACCCAGTACTTC.